This TCR beta chain originates from a study of T cells in Graves' hyperthyroidism and ophthalmopathy. What was amplified from RNA transcripts were TCR beta CDR3 regions. The primer set for the first-round RT-PCR of the TCR CDR3 was HTBI. TCRdb itself ran the multiplex PCR reads through MiXCR, one entry per CDR3 protein. The profile shows roughly 600,000 distinct CDR3 sequences, roughly 15% of them singletons. In its sample, this clonotype was seen many times. Together with thyroid ultrasound, orbital computed tomography, serum thyroxine and TRAb, clinical symptoms were used for diagnoses. Germline V CDR1 and CDR2: GTSNPN, SVGIG (reference sequence). The CDR3 sequence is 15 residues long. The ends were cut back, 3 bases at V and 6 bases at J, with 18 bases in the middle.

The chain combines TRBV30 with TRBJ2-1, with D perhaps TRBD2 (7 bases). The clonotype comes from a woman aged 45-59 years with Graves' ophthalmopathy. The sequencing input was blood. CDR3 sequence (DNA): TGTGCCTGGAGCAGAGGAGGGGGAGGGTTCAATGAGCAGTTCTTC. It specifies CAWSRGGGGFNEQFF. The full variable domain, its missing parts supplied by reference TRBV30 and TRBJ2-1, is SQTIHQWPATLVQPVGSPLSLECTVEGTSNPNLYWYRQAAGRGLQLLFYSVGIGQISSEVPQNLSASRPQDRQFILSSKKLLLSDSGFYLCAWSRGGGGFNEQFFGPGTRLTVL.